This T cell receptor beta chain was retrieved from a study of patients and donors after allogeneic stem cell transplantation. TCRdb independently ran MiXCR on the RT-PCR reads; one entry per CDR3 protein. Here the sample spans about 960,000 distinct CDR3 sequences, around 17% being singletons. Germline V CDR1 and CDR2: MNHEY, SVGEGT. This CDR3 is built from 14 residues. V dropped 6 bases and J dropped 3 bases, with 12 bases sitting between them. Sequenced sample: blood, either unsorted or a sorted T cell fraction (not recorded which). This TCR was recovered from a human donor who was either an allogeneic HSCT recipient or a stem cell or donor lymphocyte infusion donor (not recorded which). It is not recorded whose cells these are; they may come from a transplant donor. V usage is TRBV6-2 or TRBV6-3 and J usage is TRBJ1-5; D not certain. DNA of the CDR3: TGTGCCAGCAGCCCGCGGGCGTCCAATCAGCCCCAGCATTTT. Its protein product is CASSPRASNQPQHF.